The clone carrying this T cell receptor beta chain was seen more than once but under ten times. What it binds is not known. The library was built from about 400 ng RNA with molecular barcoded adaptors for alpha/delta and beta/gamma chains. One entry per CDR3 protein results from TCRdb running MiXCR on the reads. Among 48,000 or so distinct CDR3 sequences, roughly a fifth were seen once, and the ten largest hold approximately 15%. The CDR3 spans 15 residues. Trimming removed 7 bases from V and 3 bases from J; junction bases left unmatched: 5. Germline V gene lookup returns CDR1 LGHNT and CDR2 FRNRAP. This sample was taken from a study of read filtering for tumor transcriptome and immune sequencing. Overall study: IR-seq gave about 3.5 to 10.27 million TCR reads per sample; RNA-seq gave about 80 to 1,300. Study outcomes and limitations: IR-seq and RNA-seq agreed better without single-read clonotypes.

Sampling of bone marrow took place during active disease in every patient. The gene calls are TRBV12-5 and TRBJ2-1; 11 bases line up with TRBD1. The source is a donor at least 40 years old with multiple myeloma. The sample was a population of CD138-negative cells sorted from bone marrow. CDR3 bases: TGTGCTAGTGCTACCGGGACAGGGGGCTACAATGAGCAGTTCTTC. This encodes CASATGTGGYNEQFF.